Each of the 27 T cell receptor beta chains below was sequenced from the same sample in a study of PD-L1 blockade in urothelial cancer. The protocol was immunoSEQ multiplex PCR, while the TCRdb copy is restricted to in-frame clones and leaves out a portion. The sample has 45,000 to 50,000 clones; about 87% are singletons. This specimen consisted of PBMCs, obtained around atezolizumab (anti-PD-L1) treatment. All receptors come from a man at least 80 years old with urothelial cancer.

The chain is built from TRBV18 and TRBJ1-2; no definite D call. Germline V gene sequence: CDR1 KGHSH, CDR2 LQKENI. Trimming shortened V by 2 bases and J by 6 bases, and 7 bases separated the two germline ends. The CDR3 is made up of 12 amino acids. CDR3 bases: TGTGCCAGCTCACCAGGTCGGGATGGCTACACCTTC. As protein: CASSPGRDGYTF.

This chain connects TRBV30 to TRBJ1-2; TRBD1 matches 10 bases. J lost 7 bases, V lost 8 bases, and 13 bases had no gene match. Germline assignment: CDR1 GTSNPN and CDR2 SVGIG (reference sequence). The CDR3 runs 14 residues. Here the CDR3 DNA reads TGTGCCCTTACAGGGACAGGGGAAGCAGCTGGCTACACCTTC. Translation gives CALTGTGEAAGYTF.

The V and J genes are TRBV19 and TRBJ2-2; 8 nucleotides match TRBD1. This CDR3 has 16 amino acids. V gave up 4 bases and J gave up 5 bases; unmatched junction bases: 9. Germline CDR1 LNHDA, CDR2 SQIVND (reference sequence). CDR3 sequence reads: CASSKLQGARTGELFF. The CDR3 DNA is TGTGCCAGTAGTAAACTCCAGGGGGCGAGGACCGGGGAGCTGTTTTTT.

The chain couples TRBV5-1 to TRBJ2-7, with D possibly being TRBD2 (5 bases). With 1 base removed from V and 0 bases from J, the gap between germline ends came to 11 bases. In germline, CDR1 is SGHRS, CDR2 YFSETQ. CDR3 length: 15 residues. CDR3 DNA sequence: TGCGCCAGCAGCTTGAGCGGTCTGAGCTCCTACGAGCAGTACTTC. This gives the protein CASSLSGLSSYEQYF.

V usage is TRBV6-6 and J usage is TRBJ2-7, with TRBD2 as a possible D gene (5 bases). The germline gives CDR1 MNHNY, CDR2 SVGAGI (reference sequence). Between the trimmed V and J ends, which lost 0 bases and 3 bases, there was a span of 9 bases. The CDR3 spans 14 residues. CDR3 sequence (DNA): TGTGCCAGCAGTTACTCGAACGGAGGCTACGAGCAGTACTTC. It encodes CASSYSNGGYEQYF.

V is TRBV10-2 and J is TRBJ2-1; 14 positions agree with TRBD2. V lost 6 bases to trimming and J lost 7 bases; unmatched junction nucleotides: 11. CDR3 size: 17 residues. Germline CDR1 is WSHSY and CDR2 is SAAADI. CDR3 DNA: TGCGCCAGCAGCGCGGGACTAGCGGGAGTACGAGTGAATGAGCAGTTCTTC. Amino acid sequence: CASSAGLAGVRVNEQFF.

A single count supports this clone. The chain uses TRBV9 and TRBJ2-7; no firm D call. V was pared by 0 bases and J by 5 bases, with 12 bases between. This CDR3 has 14 amino acids. CDR1 SGDLS and CDR2 YYNGEE come from the germline V gene. The DNA of the CDR3 is TGTGCCAGCAGCGTAGCTTCAGGTACCGACGAGCAGTACTTC. Its translation: CASSVASGTDEQYF.

V is TRBV6-5 and J is TRBJ2-7, with TRBD2 matching over 7 bases. Trimming took 6 bases from V and 5 from J; bases not matched to a gene: 1. CDR1 and CDR2 (germline): MNHEY, SVGAGI. The CDR3 length is 11 residues. CDR3 sequence reads: CASSRGDEQYF. Written as DNA, the CDR3 is TGTGCCAGCAGCCGGGGGGACGAGCAGTACTTC.

This clone was seen just once. The genes are TRBV19 and TRBJ2-1; 7 nucleotides line up with TRBD2. The germline CDR1 and CDR2 sequences are LNHDA and SQIVND (reference sequence). The CDR3 is 15 residues long. The junction had 6 bases not matched to a gene; V was cut back by 5 bases and J by 2 bases. CDR3 sequence reads: CASSETSWPYNEQFF. The CDR3 coding sequence is TGTGCCAGTAGTGAGACTAGCTGGCCCTACAATGAGCAGTTCTTC.

The chain links TRBV10-2 to TRBJ1-5, with unresolved D. Deletions cut 4 bases from V and 0 bases from J, with 16 bases between. CDR1 WSHSY and CDR2 SAAADI come from the germline V gene. The CDR3 extends over 17 amino acids. The chain's CDR3 is CASSVASGGNSNQPQHF. In DNA, the CDR3 is TGCGCCAGCAGTGTCGCCAGCGGTGGGAATAGCAATCAGCCCCAGCATTTT.

This sequence joins TRBV7-6 and TRBJ2-2; no firm D call. Germline CDR1 SGHVS, CDR2 FNYEAQ. The germline V and J ends were trimmed by 1 base and 6 bases, with 9 bases remaining between them. This CDR3 contains 14 residues. The CDR3 DNA follows: TGTGCCAGCAGCTTAGGAGGTTTGGCCGGGGAGCTGTTTTTT. Amino acids: CASSLGGLAGELFF.

The CDR3 here is CASSILVAGSTLSNEQFF. The CDR3, as DNA: TGTGCCAGTAGTATACTGGTCGCAGGTTCGACCCTTAGCAATGAGCAGTTCTTC. V gene TRBV19 combines with J gene TRBJ2-1, with D unclear. This CDR3 contains 18 residues. Trimming took off 2 bases at V and 6 bases at J, with 23 bases between the two ends. CDR1 and CDR2 from the germline V gene are LNHDA and SQIVND (reference sequence). Full variable domain (remainder filled in from reference TRBV19 and TRBJ2-1): DGGITQSPKYLFRKEGQNVTLSCEQNLNHDAMYWYRQDPGQGLRLIYYSQIVNDFQKGDIAEGYSVSREKKESFPLTVTSAQKNPTAFYLCASSILVAGSTLSNEQFFGPGTRLTVL.

This clone was seen only once. The V call is TRBV6-1, the J call TRBJ1-5; D remains ambiguous. The CDR3 totals 12 residues. The V end was cut by 2 bases, the J end by 11 bases, with 10 bases between. Germline CDR1 and CDR2: MNHNS and SASEGT. The CDR3 nucleotides are TGTGCCAGCAGTGAAATGGGAGGAGCCCAGCATTTT. Protein sequence: CASSEMGGAQHF.

The V and J genes are TRBV27 and TRBJ2-1, with 11 positions matching TRBD2. This CDR3 has 17 amino acids. Germline loops: CDR1 MNHEY, CDR2 SMNVEV (reference sequence). Trimming cost V 5 bases and J 1 base; bases outside gene matches: 7. The CDR3 sequence is CASSPRLAGRSYNEQFF. The CDR3 DNA follows: TGTGCCAGCAGTCCCCGACTAGCGGGGAGATCCTACAATGAGCAGTTCTTC.

The DNA of the CDR3 is TGTGCCAGCAGTTCCGCTTCCGGGCAGTACTTC. The encoded protein is CASSSASGQYF. The V call is TRBV28, the J call TRBJ2-7, with D uncertain. Deletions cut 4 bases from V and 9 bases from J, with 10 bases between. CDR3 length equals 11 residues. Germline values: CDR1 MDHEN, CDR2 SYDVKM. The full variable domain, in which reference TRBV28 and TRBJ2-7 provide the parts outside the CDR3, is DVKVTQSSRYLVKRTGEKVFLECVQDMDHENMFWYRQDPGLGLRLIYFSYDVKMKEKGDIPEGYSVSREKKERFSLILESASTNQTSMYLCASSSASGQYFGPGTRLTVT.

V gene TRBV6-6 combines with J gene TRBJ1-1, with D maybe TRBD1 (6 bases). Trimming removed 6 bases at V and 5 bases at J, with 19 bases between. The germline gives CDR1 MNHNY, CDR2 SVGAGI (reference sequence). The length of the CDR3 is 15 residues. The CDR3, as DNA: TGTGCCAGCAGCCGCCTCCAGGGGAAGGCGACTGAAGCTTTCTTT. Protein product: CASSRLQGKATEAFF.

This rearrangement joins TRBV28 to TRBJ1-4; D is unclear. CDR3 length equals 15 residues. Trimming removed 8 bases at V and 3 bases at J, with 16 bases between. Germline values: CDR1 MDHEN, CDR2 SYDVKM. The CDR3 region has the DNA TGTGCCAGCGGAGCGGGAACGGGATCTAATGAAAAACTGTTTTTT. It specifies CASGAGTGSNEKLFF.

The CDR3: CASSVDRVADTQYF. The DNA of the CDR3 is TGTGCCAGCAGCGTGGACAGGGTTGCAGATACGCAGTATTTT. J is TRBJ2-3 and V is TRBV11-2; 8 positions agree with TRBD1. The CDR3 covers 14 residues. The germline V gene encodes CDR1 SGHAT and CDR2 FQNNGV. V lost 5 bases and J lost 4; bases outside the gene matches: 5.

A few counts support this clone. J is TRBJ2-7 and V is TRBV5-1; D may be TRBD1 (5 bases). Trimming pared 5 bases from V and 0 bases from J, leaving 15 bases between. The CDR3 consists of 15 residues. The germline V gene has CDR1 SGHRS and CDR2 YFSETQ. As DNA, the CDR3 is TGCGCCAGCAGTTCGGTCCAGGGCAGCTCCTACGAGCAGTACTTC. Encoded protein: CASSSVQGSSYEQYF. The whole variable domain, filled in from reference TRBV5-1 and TRBJ2-7, reads KAGVTQTPRYLIKTRGQQVTLSCSPISGHRSVSWYQQTPGQGLQFLFEYFSETQRNKGNFPGRFSGRQFSNSRSEMNVSTLELGDSALYLCASSSVQGSSYEQYFGPGTRLTVT.

There are a few counts of this clone. V is TRBV25-1 and J is TRBJ1-5, with D unresolved. The CDR3 is 14 amino acids. The V end lost 5 bases, the J end lost 1 base, and 9 bases lay between the germline ends. Germline loops: CDR1 MGHDK, CDR2 SYGVNS. The CDR3 DNA is TGTGCCAGCAGTACGCCAGGAAGCAATCAGCCCCAGCATTTT. Translating it yields CASSTPGSNQPQHF.

The gene calls are TRBV5-1 and TRBJ2-7, with 7 bases fitting TRBD2. With 1 base clipped from V and 5 bases from J, the junction kept 9 bases outside the gene matches. CDR3 length: 15 amino acids. Germline V CDR1 and CDR2: SGHRS, YFSETQ. CDR3 in amino acids: CASSLPGTTTHEQYF. For the CDR3, the DNA is TGCGCCAGCAGCTTGCCCGGGACTACGACCCACGAGCAGTACTTC.

This chain uses TRBV18 with TRBJ2-7, with 10 bases that match TRBD2. Trimming at V came to 1 base and at J to 2 bases, leaving 5 bases not matched to a gene. The CDR3 extends over 16 amino acids. Per germline, CDR1 KGHSH and CDR2 LQKENI. The CDR3 protein is CASSPQGAGGPYEQYF. The CDR3 region has the DNA TGTGCCAGCTCACCACAAGGAGCGGGAGGGCCCTACGAGCAGTACTTC.

The chain recombines TRBV6-5 with TRBJ2-1; TRBD2 matches at 9 bases. The CDR3 loop spans 16 amino acids. The germline V gene has CDR1 MNHEY and CDR2 SVGAGI. V trimming: 0 bases; J trimming: 6 bases; junction bases outside the gene matches: 6. The CDR3 nucleotides read TGTGCCAGCAGTTACTCTGGGACTAGCTTATCCAATGAGCAGTTCTTC. It yields the protein CASSYSGTSLSNEQFF.

The chain uses TRBV2 and TRBJ1-1; D not resolved. The CDR3 length is 14 residues. Germline loops: CDR1 SNHLY, CDR2 FYNNEI. The V end was cut by 4 bases, the J end by 0 bases, with 9 bases between. DNA for the CDR3: TGTGCCAGCAGTGGGGCCAGCCTGAACACTGAAGCTTTCTTT. It translates to CASSGASLNTEAFF.

This rearrangement joins TRBV7-2 to TRBJ2-2, with D unclear. The CDR3 contains 14 residues. Germline CDR1 is SGHTA and CDR2 is FQGNSA. Between the trimmed V and J ends, which lost 2 bases and 3 bases, there was a span of 7 bases. CDR3 protein: CASSLMSDTGELFF. Here the CDR3 DNA reads TGTGCCAGCAGCTTAATGTCTGACACCGGGGAGCTGTTTTTT. Using reference TRBV7-2 and TRBJ2-2 for the parts outside the CDR3, the full variable domain is GAGVSQSPSNKVTEKGKDVELRCDPISGHTALYWYRQSLGQGLEFLIYFQGNSAPDKSGLPSDRFSAERTGGSVSTLTIQRTQQEDSAVYLCASSLMSDTGELFFGEGSRLTVL.

The rearrangement links TRBV29-1 to TRBJ1-1; 9 bases are shared with TRBD1. The V gene's germline CDR1 is SQVTM and CDR2 ANQGSEA. The CDR3 contains 15 residues. Trimming cost V 1 base and J 6 bases; bases outside gene matches: 9. The CDR3 DNA follows: TGCAGCGTTGAAGGGGACAGGGCTAAGTTCGCTGAAGCTTTCTTT. Amino acid sequence: CSVEGDRAKFAEAFF.

This clone occurred a few times. The DNA for the CDR3 is TGTGCCAGCAGTTTATCTCGACAGGGGGGTAAAGCTAACTATGGCTACACCTTC. Its translation: CASSLSRQGGKANYGYTF. This chain links TRBV28 with TRBJ1-2, with 9 bases aligning to TRBD1. Per the germline V gene, CDR1 is MDHEN and CDR2 is SYDVKM. Trimming removed 1 base from V and 0 bases from J; junction bases left unmatched: 9. This CDR3 has 18 residues.